Below are 21 T cell receptor beta chains sequenced from a single sample in a study of blood T cell repertoires in COVID-19. TCRdb's table, derived via immunoSEQ multiplex PCR, lists solely in-frame clones and lacks some. The sample holds about 140,000 clones, roughly four fifths seen once. Sequenced: peripheral blood. The receptors derive from a human donor in a cohort sampled during active COVID-19.

The chain is built from TRBV7-9 and TRBJ1-4; TRBD1 aligns across 10 bases. In germline, CDR1 is SEHNR, CDR2 FQNEAQ (reference sequence). Trimming at V came to 1 base and at J to 6 bases, leaving 2 bases not matched to a gene. This CDR3 spans 15 amino acids. CDR3 in amino acids: CASSLDGTGDEKLFF. Here the CDR3 DNA reads TGTGCCAGCAGCTTAGATGGGACAGGGGATGAAAAACTGTTTTTT.

The chain links TRBV6-2 or TRBV6-3 to TRBJ2-7, with unresolved D. Per the germline V gene, CDR1 is MNHEY and CDR2 is SVGEGT. The CDR3 loop spans 14 amino acids. Trimming removed 2 bases from V and 2 bases from J, with 10 bases in between. In DNA, the CDR3 is TGTGCCAGCAGTTACGGGCAGGCTCCCTACGAGCAGTACTTC. It yields the protein CASSYGQAPYEQYF.

The chain joins TRBV5-6 to TRBJ2-3; D is unresolved. The CDR3 sequence is 12 residues long. The V gene lost 0 bases and the J gene lost 4 bases, with 3 bases spanning the gap. Germline CDR1 reads SGHDT; CDR2 reads YYEEEE. CDR3 region: CASSLVADTQYF. Written as DNA, the CDR3 is TGTGCCAGCAGCTTGGTCGCAGATACGCAGTATTTT.

V is TRBV5-6 and J is TRBJ2-1; 9 positions agree with TRBD1. CDR1 is SGHDT, CDR2 YYEEEE, per germline. V lost 4 bases and J lost 5; bases outside the gene matches: 13. The CDR3 contains 17 residues. CDR3 sequence: CASSTLPGTGNNNEQFF. In DNA, the CDR3 is TGTGCCAGCAGCACCCTACCAGGGACAGGGAACAACAATGAGCAGTTCTTC. Full variable domain (missing parts from reference TRBV5-6 and TRBJ2-1): DAGVTQSPTHLIKTRGQQVTLRCSPKSGHDTVSWYQQALGQGPQFIFQYYEEEERQRGNFPDRFSGHQFPNYSSELNVNALLLGDSALYLCASSTLPGTGNNNEQFFGPGTRLTVL.

The V and J genes are TRBV2 and TRBJ1-1; D not certain. In germline, CDR1 is SNHLY, CDR2 FYNNEI. V dropped 7 bases and J dropped 4 bases, with 13 bases sitting between them. CDR3 size: 13 residues. The DNA for the CDR3 is TGTGCCAGCACACGGGAATCGACCACTGAAGCTTTCTTT. It translates to CASTRESTTEAFF.

The rearrangement links TRBV28 to TRBJ1-6; no firm D call. The germline V gene has CDR1 MDHEN and CDR2 SYDVKM. The V end lost 10 bases, the J end lost 0 bases, and 13 bases lay between the germline ends. The CDR3 extends over 15 amino acids. In DNA, the CDR3 is TGTGCCACCACCTACCCGAGCTCCTATAATTCACCCCTCCACTTT. Protein product: CATTYPSSYNSPLHF.

The V gene is TRBV6-5, the J gene TRBJ2-6; D gene uncertain. V was clipped by 6 bases and J by 0 bases, with 3 bases between them. Germline V gene sequence: CDR1 MNHEY, CDR2 SVGAGI. The CDR3 runs to 13 residues. The CDR3 is CASRSSGANVLTF. The CDR3 nucleotides are TGTGCCAGCAGGAGCTCTGGGGCCAACGTCCTGACTTTC.

The chain employs TRBV28 and TRBJ1-3; D gene unclear. Germline assignment: CDR1 MDHEN and CDR2 SYDVKM. Trimming cost V 2 bases and J 1 base, with 15 bases left between them. CDR3 length: 17 residues. This chain's CDR3 is CASSLPEGARSGNTIYF. CDR3 nucleotide sequence: TGTGCCAGCAGTTTACCGGAGGGAGCAAGGTCTGGAAACACCATATATTTT.

This chain links TRBV11-2 with TRBJ1-5; D remains ambiguous. CDR1 and CDR2 (germline): SGHAT, FQNNGV. There are 13 residues in the CDR3. The V end was cut by 1 base, the J end by 7 bases, with 8 bases between. DNA for the CDR3: TGTGCCAGCAGCTTAGTAGGCGGGCAGCCCCAGCATTTT. Amino acid sequence: CASSLVGGQPQHF.

The chain links TRBV4-1 to TRBJ1-5; D is unclear. CDR1 and CDR2 (germline): MGHRA, YSYEKL. This CDR3 contains 16 residues. The V end lost 0 bases, the J end lost 5 bases, and 14 bases lay between the germline ends. This CDR3 is CASSQDLRGIHQPQHF. CDR3 DNA: TGCGCCAGCAGCCAAGACCTGCGAGGAATTCATCAGCCCCAGCATTTT.

A few counts support this clone. The chain links TRBV27 to TRBJ2-1; 7 bases agree with TRBD2. The CDR3 has 17 amino acids. Germline V CDR1 and CDR2: MNHEY, SMNVEV (reference sequence). Trimming cost V 5 bases and J 0 bases; bases outside gene matches: 10. CDR3 residues: CASSTGVRGDSYNEQFF. The CDR3 nucleotides are TGTGCCAGCAGTACCGGGGTCCGGGGGGACTCCTACAATGAGCAGTTCTTC.

The genes are TRBV24-1 and TRBJ2-1; TRBD2 is a possible D gene (7 bases). Germline CDR1 and CDR2: KGHDR and SFDVKD. With 8 bases removed from V and 5 bases from J, the gap between germline ends came to 15 bases. The CDR3 length is 14 residues. The CDR3 DNA reads as TGTGCCACCACGGCGGCGGGGGCAAACAATGAGCAGTTCTTC. It yields the protein CATTAAGANNEQFF.

The chain combines TRBV28 with TRBJ1-2; 7 positions match TRBD1. The CDR3 sequence is 12 residues long. CDR1 and CDR2 (germline): MDHEN, SYDVKM. Trimming removed 6 bases from V and 2 bases from J; junction bases left unmatched: 0. This CDR3 is CASRTGNYGYTF. The CDR3 nucleotides are TGTGCCAGCAGGACAGGGAACTATGGCTACACCTTC.

The rearrangement joins TRBV6-1 to TRBJ2-4; D is unclear. Between the trimmed V and J ends, which lost 0 bases and 0 bases, there was a span of 6 bases. The CDR3 is made up of 15 amino acids. Germline V gene lookup returns CDR1 MNHNS and CDR2 SASEGT. The CDR3 here is CASSEASVAKNIQYF. The CDR3 DNA is TGTGCCAGCAGTGAAGCGTCTGTAGCCAAAAACATTCAGTACTTC.

The chain is built from TRBV2 and TRBJ1-5; tentatively, D is TRBD1 (6 bases). Deletions cut 6 bases from V and 1 base from J, with 19 bases between. The CDR3 length is 17 residues. The germline gives CDR1 SNHLY, CDR2 FYNNEI. CDR3: CASRGEQGISSNQPQHF. For the CDR3, the DNA is TGTGCCAGCAGAGGGGAGCAGGGGATTAGCAGCAATCAGCCCCAGCATTTT.

The V gene is TRBV11-3, the J gene TRBJ2-2; tentative D call: TRBD1 (5 bases). CDR1 is SGHNT, CDR2 YENEEA, per germline. V lost 5 bases and J lost 6, with 16 bases in between. The CDR3 is made up of 15 amino acids. This chain's CDR3 is CASSQGSLTSGELFF. For the CDR3, the DNA is TGTGCCAGCAGCCAGGGATCTTTGACCTCCGGGGAGCTGTTTTTT.

The gene calls are TRBV6-1 and TRBJ1-6; unclear D gene. Trimming pared 1 base from V and 7 bases from J, leaving 11 bases between. CDR1 and CDR2 (germline): MNHNS, SASEGT. This CDR3 is 15 amino acids long. In nucleotides, the CDR3 is TGTGCCAGCAGTGAAGGAGCAGGTCTAAATTCACCCCTCCACTTT. This codes for CASSEGAGLNSPLHF.

V is TRBV3-1 (or the pseudogene TRBV3-2) and J is TRBJ2-5, with 13 bases that match TRBD2. Losses at the gene ends were 3 bases for V and 4 bases for J; bases not matched to a gene: 8. Germline V gene sequence: CDR1 LGHDT, CDR2 YNNKEL (reference sequence). The CDR3 is made up of 17 amino acids. The CDR3 DNA sequence: TGTGCCAGCAGCCAGCCTCGAGGACTAGCGGGGGCAGAGACCCAGTACTTC. Protein product: CASSQPRGLAGAETQYF.

The chain combines TRBV25-1 with TRBJ2-6; a possible D gene is TRBD1 (5 bases). This CDR3 is built from 18 residues. The V end lost 1 base, the J end lost 1 base, and 14 bases lay between the germline ends. Per the germline V gene, CDR1 is MGHDK and CDR2 is SYGVNS. The CDR3: CASSESGRVGSGANVLTF. CDR3 nucleotide sequence: TGTGCCAGCAGTGAATCAGGCAGGGTGGGATCTGGGGCCAACGTCCTGACTTTC.

V and J are TRBV19 and TRBJ2-7; D is possibly TRBD1 (5 bases). The CDR3 is 14 residues long. Trimming took off 5 bases at V and 3 bases at J, with 14 bases between the two ends. In germline, CDR1 is LNHDA, CDR2 SQIVND (reference sequence). The CDR3 protein is CASSGQGSLYEQYF. CDR3 DNA sequence: TGTGCCAGTAGTGGTCAGGGCTCCCTCTACGAGCAGTACTTC. The full variable domain, completed using reference TRBV19 and TRBJ2-7, is DGGITQSPKYLFRKEGQNVTLSCEQNLNHDAMYWYRQDPGQGLRLIYYSQIVNDFQKGDIAEGYSVSREKKESFPLTVTSAQKNPTAFYLCASSGQGSLYEQYFGPGTRLTVT.

Details on this clone: At one end, the junction sequence differs from germline, possibly due to a read error. This sequence joins TRBV7-7 and TRBJ2-2, with D hard to call. There are 14 residues in the CDR3. CDR1 and CDR2 from the germline V gene are SSHAT and FNYEAQ (reference sequence). The CDR3 spells CASSFFPNTGELFF. The DNA of the CDR3 is TGTGCTAGCAGCTTCTTCCCTAACACCGGGGAGCTGTTTTTT.